The T cell receptor beta chain under discussion was sequenced for a study of post-analysis software for immune sequencing data. Study-wide background: Relapsing-remitting, secondary progressive and progressive-relapsing forms made up the multiple sclerosis disease courses.

Study conclusions and caveats: Significantly lower normalized Chao1 diversity was seen in multiple sclerosis patients than in controls.

Concerning this clonotype itself: Its antigen is unidentified.

Unique molecular identifiers had been added to the TCR beta cDNA libraries. Between roughly 1 and 11 million T cells gave rise to 500,000 to 600,000 cDNA molecules. Each CDR3 protein gets one entry after TCRdb re-called the PCR reads with MiXCR. The table lists hundreds of thousands of distinct CDR3 sequences, just under 30% of them singletons. The sequencing input was blood. This clonotype originated in a girl under 18 with multiple sclerosis.

The CDR3 region is CASSSRTSAKTQYF. For the CDR3, the DNA is TGTGCCAGCAGTTCGAGAACTAGCGCGAAGACCCAGTACTTC. The rearrangement uses TRBV28 and TRBJ2-5, with TRBD2 matching 7 bases. Losses at the gene ends were 4 bases for V and 6 bases for J; bases not matched to a gene: 8. The CDR3 runs to 14 residues. Germline V CDR1 and CDR2: MDHEN, SYDVKM.